What follows are 6 T cell receptor beta chains derived from one specimen sequenced in a study of patients and donors after allogeneic stem cell transplantation. TCRdb passed the RT-PCR reads through MiXCR, listing each CDR3 protein once. The data show about 110,000 distinct CDR3 sequences, with 35% seen just once and around 25% held by the top ten. Material for sequencing was blood, either unsorted or a sorted T cell fraction (not recorded which). Source of these receptors: a human donor who was either an allogeneic HSCT recipient or a stem cell or donor lymphocyte infusion donor (not recorded which). It is not recorded whose cells these are; they may come from a transplant donor.

This chain links TRBV4-3 with TRBJ2-7; 8 nucleotides line up with TRBD1. This CDR3 has 16 residues. V trimming: 4 bases; J trimming: 6 bases; junction bases outside the gene matches: 14. The germline CDR1 and CDR2 sequences are LGHNA and YSLEER. This CDR3 reads CASSPTPGTGFSEQYF. The CDR3 coding sequence is TGCGCCAGCAGCCCGACTCCCGGGACAGGCTTTAGCGAGCAGTACTTC.

The rearrangement links TRBV7-3 to TRBJ2-2; D might be TRBD1 or TRBD2, each matching 5 bases. V lost 1 base, J lost 1 base, and 16 bases lay in between. Germline values: CDR1 SGHTA, CDR2 FQGTGA. This CDR3 is 18 amino acids long. The CDR3 is CASSLNRWGTENTGELFF. CDR3 nucleotide sequence: TGTGCCAGCAGCTTAAATCGTTGGGGGACGGAGAACACCGGGGAGCTGTTTTTT.

This chain links TRBV6-2 or TRBV6-3 with TRBJ1-6; D is ambiguous. The CDR3 runs to 16 residues. V lost 5 bases and J 7 bases, leaving 18 bases between the germline ends. The germline V gene has CDR1 MNHEY and CDR2 SVGEGT. CDR3 in DNA: TGTGCCAGCAGTGACCGGGCTCAATCCAGGAATTCACCCCTCCACTTT. Its protein product is CASSDRAQSRNSPLHF.

This chain uses TRBV12-3 or TRBV12-4 with TRBJ2-3; D may be TRBD2 (6 bases). The CDR3 length is 15 residues. V lost 1 base to trimming and J lost 3 bases, with 11 bases between them. DNA of the CDR3: TGTGCCAGCAGTTTAGTCACGGGAGTGACAGATACGCAGTATTTT. Amino acids: CASSLVTGVTDTQYF.

In this sample, this clonotype turned up once. This chain connects TRBV19 to TRBJ1-1; D uncertain. V was shortened by 6 bases and J by 1 base, with 6 bases between the two germline ends. The CDR3 contains 12 residues. Germline V gene sequence: CDR1 LNHDA, CDR2 SQIVND (reference sequence). This CDR3 reads CASRKQNTEAFF. CDR3 sequence (DNA): TGTGCCAGTAGGAAGCAGAACACTGAAGCTTTCTTT.

V gene TRBV6-5 combines with J gene TRBJ2-1, with TRBD2 matching 10 bases. With 7 bases clipped from V and 8 bases from J, the junction kept 8 bases outside the gene matches. The CDR3 loop spans 14 amino acids. CDR1 MNHEY and CDR2 SVGAGI come from the germline V gene. DNA of the CDR3: TGTGCCAGCAATGAAGCGGGAGGGCTGGATGAGCAGTTCTTC. Encoded protein: CASNEAGGLDEQFF.